Following are 13 T cell receptor beta chains from one sample sequenced in a study of cytomegalovirus exposure and HLA in healthy donors. Use of 60 Vbeta and 13 Jbeta primers characterized the PCR. This table comes from immunoSEQ multiplex PCR, and its TCRdb copy is limited to in-frame clones, with some not included. The data contain 150,000 or so clones, over 70% of them singletons. Sequences were obtained from PBMCs. Every receptor here comes from a man aged 45-60 years in good health and CMV-seropositive.

This clone has just one count. This chain uses TRBV7-3 with TRBJ2-1; TRBD2 agrees at 9 bases. Unmatched junction bases numbered 12, after V lost 4 bases and J lost 5 bases. The CDR3 has 17 residues. Germline V CDR1 and CDR2: SGHTA, FQGTGA. CDR3 in DNA: TGTGCCAGCAGCTCACCGGGAGGACTAGCGCGTAACAATGAGCAGTTCTTC. It codes for CASSSPGGLARNNEQFF.

The V gene is TRBV5-4, the J gene TRBJ2-1; TRBD1 is a possible D gene (6 bases). Germline V gene data show CDR1 as SGHNT and CDR2 as YYREEE (reference sequence). The V end was cut by 6 bases, the J end by 8 bases, with 21 bases between. This CDR3 is built from 15 residues. The CDR3 DNA sequence: TGTGCCAGCACCAAGGGGACATTGCCCCCCGATGAGCAGTTCTTC. It is translated as CASTKGTLPPDEQFF.

V is TRBV6-6 and J is TRBJ2-1; D unresolved. V gave up 7 bases and J gave up 2 bases, with 9 bases separating them. The CDR3 length is 13 residues. Germline V gene lookup returns CDR1 MNHNY and CDR2 SVGAGI (reference sequence). CDR3 sequence (DNA): TGTGCCAGCACTGAGACACCCTACAATGAGCAGTTCTTC. It translates to CASTETPYNEQFF.

The chain has TRBV7-8 and TRBJ2-5; TRBD1 agrees at 7 bases. The germline V gene has CDR1 SGHVS and CDR2 FQNEAQ. V was clipped by 1 base and J by 2 bases; unmatched bases: 7. The CDR3 spans 16 residues. The CDR3 reads CASSLGGTGAQETQYF. The CDR3 coding sequence is TGTGCCAGCAGCTTAGGGGGAACAGGGGCGCAAGAGACCCAGTACTTC.

The chain employs TRBV29-1 and TRBJ2-4; TRBD1 matches at 7 bases. CDR3 length: 11 residues. The germline gives CDR1 SQVTM, CDR2 ANQGSEA. The trim removed 7 bases at V and 8 bases at J, leaving 5 bases unmatched. The CDR3 DNA follows: TGCAGCGGCCACAGGGGTGACATTCAGTACTTC. As protein: CSGHRGDIQYF.

This clone appeared a few times. The V call is TRBV5-1, the J call TRBJ2-5, with 8 bases lining up with TRBD1. The CDR3 sequence is 14 residues long. Germline CDR1 and CDR2: SGHRS and YFSETQ. V lost 4 bases to trimming and J lost 4 bases; unmatched junction nucleotides: 6. CDR3 bases: TGCGCCAGCAGCAGTGGGACAGGTGGAGAGACCCAGTACTTC. The encoded protein is CASSSGTGGETQYF.

This sequence joins TRBV6-5 and TRBJ2-1, with 10 positions matching TRBD1. CDR1 and CDR2 from the germline V gene are MNHEY and SVGAGI. Losses at the gene ends were 6 bases for V and 10 bases for J; bases not matched to a gene: 6. The CDR3 contains 13 residues. The chain's CDR3 is CASSRTGGREQFF. CDR3 DNA sequence: TGTGCCAGCAGCCGGACAGGGGGTAGGGAGCAGTTCTTC.

J is TRBJ1-6 and V is TRBV18; no clear D. The length of the CDR3 is 14 residues. CDR1 and CDR2 (germline): KGHSH, LQKENI. Trimming stripped 6 bases from V and 0 bases from J, with 6 bases between. The DNA for the CDR3 is TGTGCCAGCTCGGCCAGCTCCTATAATTCACCCCTCCACTTT. Translating it yields CASSASSYNSPLHF.

V and J are TRBV6-5 and TRBJ1-1; D ambiguous. This CDR3 spans 14 amino acids. Germline loops: CDR1 MNHEY, CDR2 SVGAGI. V was trimmed by 0 bases and J by 1 base, leaving 6 bases between them. The CDR3 nucleotides are TGTGCCAGCAGTTACTCATTCAAGAACACTGAAGCTTTCTTT. It encodes CASSYSFKNTEAFF.

V and J are TRBV5-6 and TRBJ2-1; 9 bases map to TRBD2. This CDR3 is built from 15 residues. J gave up 2 bases and V 4 bases, and 4 bases lay outside the gene matches. Germline assignment: CDR1 SGHDT and CDR2 YYEEEE. The CDR3 spells CASSQGTSTYNEQFF. The DNA of the CDR3 is TGTGCCAGCAGCCAGGGGACTAGCACCTACAATGAGCAGTTCTTC.

The V gene is TRBV5-4, the J gene TRBJ2-2; 7 bases align to TRBD2. The CDR3 consists of 16 residues. V gave up 5 bases and J gave up 0 bases; unmatched junction bases: 7. CDR1 is SGHNT and CDR2 is YYREEE in the germline V gene (reference sequence). The CDR3 DNA reads as TGTGCCAGCAGGCGGGGGAGGGAATCGAACACCGGGGAGCTGTTTTTT. As protein: CASRRGRESNTGELFF. Based on the CDR3 plus reference TRBV5-4 and TRBJ2-2, the full variable domain is ETGVTQSPTHLIKTRGQQVTLRCSSQSGHNTVSWYQQALGQGPQFIFQYYREEENGRGNFPPRFSGLQFPNYSSELNVNALELDDSALYLCASRRGRESNTGELFFGEGSRLTVL.

There are a few counts of this clone. The rearrangement uses TRBV30 and TRBJ2-3; tentative D call: TRBD1 (6 bases). The CDR3 has 14 amino acids. The germline CDR1 and CDR2 sequences are GTSNPN and SVGIG (reference sequence). V shed 0 bases and J shed 4 bases, with 11 bases lying between them. As DNA, the CDR3 is TGTGCCTGGAGTGTCGCAAGACAGGCAGATACGCAGTATTTT. Its translation is CAWSVARQADTQYF.

This clone was seen a few times. The V and J genes are TRBV13 and TRBJ2-3, with TRBD2 matching over 8 bases. The CDR3 covers 16 residues. With V trimmed by 1 base and J by 5 bases, 8 bases remained unmatched. Germline CDR1 is PRHDT and CDR2 is FYEKMQ (reference sequence). The DNA of the CDR3 is TGTGCCAGCAGCTTAGCTCTAGCGGGTTCTGGAGATACGCAGTATTTT. This encodes CASSLALAGSGDTQYF.